The T cell receptor beta chain described here comes from a study of cytotoxic CD8 clonotypes in ibrutinib-treated CLL. Findings of the study overall: The study found public clonotypes uncommon, contracting or stable on treatment. Measured clonality at baseline was greater than in age-matched healthy donors and tracked with circulating CD8+ T-cell counts.

In the case of this clone: Its matching antigen is unknown.

Generated by immunoSEQ multiplex PCR, the TCRdb table keeps only in-frame clones and is missing some. This sample has about 130,000 clones, with 79% found just once. The CDR3 spans 13 residues. The germline V gene has CDR1 SGHRS and CDR2 YFSETQ. Trimming removed 2 bases at V and 6 bases at J, with 12 bases between. The receptor's source is a human donor with chronic lymphocytic leukemia. The sequences come from PBMCs, collected after 12 months of ibrutinib treatment. The chain joins TRBV5-1 to TRBJ2-7; D gene unclear. This CDR3 is CASSFTVPSEQYF. The CDR3 DNA reads TGCGCCAGCAGCTTCACCGTACCATCCGAGCAGTACTTC.